These 27 T cell receptor beta chains share one sample of origin, sequenced in a study of radiotherapy plus CTLA-4 blockade in lung cancer. The data were produced by immunoSEQ multiplex PCR, yet TCRdb's version contains in-frame clones alone and is incomplete. The table has 85,000 to 95,000 clones, approximately 78% seen once. The sample consisted of peripheral blood, taken from a patient treated with radiotherapy plus ipilimumab. Every receptor here comes from a human donor with non-small cell lung cancer that progressed on radiotherapy plus ipilimumab.

V and J are TRBV10-3 and TRBJ1-2; 10 nucleotides agree with TRBD1. Germline V CDR1 and CDR2: ENHRY, SYGVKD. Trimming cost V 7 bases and J 4 bases; bases outside gene matches: 6. This CDR3 has 14 amino acids. The CDR3 nucleotides are TGTGCCATCACCCAGGACAGGGGGGGCTATGGCTACACCTTC. Translated, it gives CAITQDRGGYGYTF.

This clone has just one count. At one end, the junction sequence differs from germline, possibly due to a read error. CDR3 residues: CAIGESRTGGGYTF. Here the CDR3 DNA reads TGTGCCATCGGTGAGTCTAGGACAGGGGGTGGCTACACCTTC. V and J are TRBV10-3 and TRBJ1-2, with 10 bases that match TRBD1. The CDR3 is made up of 14 amino acids. CDR1 ENHRY and CDR2 SYGVKD come from the germline V gene.

V usage is TRBV6-5 and J usage is TRBJ2-5; 7 nucleotides match TRBD1. The V segment lost 5 bases and the J segment 1 base; nucleotides outside the gene matches: 7. The CDR3 contains 15 residues. Germline V gene sequence: CDR1 MNHEY, CDR2 SVGAGI. CDR3 in amino acids: CASSHQGTAQETQYF. CDR3 sequence (DNA): TGTGCCAGCAGTCACCAGGGGACAGCCCAAGAGACCCAGTACTTC.

The rearrangement joins TRBV6-5 to TRBJ1-4; D is undetermined. Germline CDR1 MNHEY, CDR2 SVGAGI. This CDR3 comprises 14 residues. V gave up 6 bases and J gave up 10 bases, with 18 bases separating them. Here the CDR3 reads CASRLPASNGKLFF. The CDR3 DNA follows: TGTGCCAGCAGACTCCCGGCCTCAAACGGAAAACTGTTTTTT.

The J gene is TRBJ2-1, the V gene TRBV7-2; 10 bases agree with TRBD2. The CDR3 loop spans 16 amino acids. The V gene end was trimmed by 5 bases and the J gene end by 9 bases; junction bases not matched to a gene: 13. Germline CDR1 SGHTA, CDR2 FQGNSA. This chain's CDR3 is CASSPGAGLALGEQFF. CDR3 in DNA: TGTGCCAGCAGCCCAGGGGCGGGACTAGCGTTGGGTGAGCAGTTCTTC.

This clone occurred a few times. The chain carries TRBV5-6 and TRBJ1-5; no definite D call. V dropped 1 base and J dropped 0 bases, with 8 bases sitting between them. Germline loops: CDR1 SGHDT, CDR2 YYEEEE. This CDR3 comprises 15 residues. The CDR3 DNA is TGTGCCAGCAGCTTGCTGGTGAATAGCAATCAGCCCCAGCATTTT. Residues: CASSLLVNSNQPQHF.

The chain employs TRBV7-8 and TRBJ2-7; 9 bases match TRBD2. The CDR3 spans 15 residues. In germline, CDR1 is SGHVS, CDR2 FQNEAQ. The V and J ends lost 2 bases and 2 bases, in that order; junction bases with no gene match: 4. Here the CDR3 DNA reads TGTGCCAGCAGCTTACCCACTAGCGGGCCCTACGAGCAGTACGTC. Translated, it gives CASSLPTSGPYEQYV.

A word on this clone: Other nucleotide sequences in the sample specify the same CDR3. The genes are TRBV2 and TRBJ1-5; no firm D call. CDR1 and CDR2 (germline): SNHLY, FYNNEI. Trimming left V 3 bases short and J 0 bases short, with 6 bases between. CDR3 length equals 14 residues. CDR3 region: CASSDSYSNQPQHF. In nucleotides, the CDR3 is TGTGCCAGCAGTGACAGCTATAGCAATCAGCCCCAGCATTTT.

This chain joins TRBV7-9 and TRBJ2-7; 7 positions match TRBD1. The germline V gene has CDR1 SEHNR and CDR2 FQNEAQ (reference sequence). The CDR3 contains 14 residues. V was clipped by 3 bases and J by 2 bases; unmatched bases: 4. The CDR3 loop is CASSLRQGAYEQYF. Written as DNA, the CDR3 is TGTGCCAGCAGCTTGCGGCAGGGGGCCTACGAGCAGTACTTC.

This chain connects TRBV19 to TRBJ1-1; D perhaps matches TRBD1 (6 bases). The V and J ends lost 8 bases and 2 bases respectively, with 9 bases between them. The length of the CDR3 is 12 residues. Looked up from germline, CDR1 is LNHDA and CDR2 is SQIVND (reference sequence). CDR3 amino acids: CASVRGNTEAFF. The DNA of the CDR3 is TGTGCCAGTGTCAGGGGAAACACTGAAGCTTTCTTT.

This chain connects TRBV6-1 to TRBJ1-4; TRBD1 agrees at 8 bases. The CDR3 spans 13 residues. The germline V gene has CDR1 MNHNS and CDR2 SASEGT. J gave up 8 bases and V 6 bases, and 5 bases lay outside the gene matches. CDR3 coding DNA: TGTGCCAGCAGCCTGACAGGGGCCGAAAAACTGTTTTTT. It is translated as CASSLTGAEKLFF.

This clone is a singleton in its sample. The CDR3 DNA reads as TGTGCCAGCAGCCAAGCCGCGAACACCGGGGAGCTGTTTTTT. Translated, it gives CASSQAANTGELFF. The chain uses TRBV4-2 and TRBJ2-2; no reliable D call. Germline V gene lookup returns CDR1 LGHNA and CDR2 YNFKEQ. The germline V and J ends were trimmed by 1 base and 0 bases, with 3 bases remaining between them. The CDR3 extends over 14 amino acids.

The CDR3 nucleotides are TGTGCCAGTAGTATAGTGCAGGGAACCTACGAGCAGTACTTC. Amino acids: CASSIVQGTYEQYF. This chain joins TRBV19 and TRBJ2-7, with a tentative D call TRBD1 (5 bases). Germline V lookup: CDR1 LNHDA, CDR2 SQIVND (reference sequence). The CDR3 is 14 amino acids. The germline V and J ends were trimmed by 1 base and 2 bases, with 9 bases remaining between them.

This chain connects TRBV7-9 to TRBJ2-1; 10 bases are shared with TRBD2. Germline values: CDR1 SEHNR, CDR2 FQNEAQ (reference sequence). After removal of 5 bases from V and 2 bases from J, the junction contained 9 bases not matched to a gene. This CDR3 is 17 amino acids long. The DNA for the CDR3 is TGTGCCAGCAGCCACATCGGGACTAGCGCAACCTACAATGAGCAGTTCTTC. Translation: CASSHIGTSATYNEQFF.

J is TRBJ2-3 and V is TRBV5-8; TRBD1 matches 7 bases. The CDR3 loop spans 16 amino acids. Germline CDR1 SGHTS, CDR2 YDEGEE. J lost 0 bases, V lost 1 base, and 5 bases had no gene match. Here the CDR3 reads CASSLRQGPSTDTQYF. The CDR3 bases are TGTGCCAGCAGCTTGCGACAGGGCCCTAGCACAGATACGCAGTATTTT.

In DNA form, the CDR3 reads TGTGCCAGCAGACCTCGGGACAGGGGGACCGGGGAGCTGTTTTTT. It translates to CASRPRDRGTGELFF. The chain links TRBV7-9 to TRBJ2-2, with 11 bases lining up with TRBD1. Trimming at V came to 6 bases and at J to 5 bases, leaving 5 bases not matched to a gene. Germline V gene data show CDR1 as SEHNR and CDR2 as FQNEAQ (reference sequence). CDR3 length: 15 residues.

V and J are TRBV25-1 and TRBJ2-1, with 7 nucleotides matching TRBD2. The CDR3 totals 14 residues. V shed 4 bases, J shed 9 bases, and the junction held 9 bases outside the gene matches. Germline CDR1 is MGHDK and CDR2 is SYGVNS. In nucleotides, the CDR3 is TGTGCCAGCAGTGTACTAGCGAGTGCAAGTGAGCAGTTCTTC. Translation: CASSVLASASEQFF.

The chain links TRBV10-1 to TRBJ2-5; D unresolved. Looked up from germline, CDR1 is WNHNN and CDR2 is SYGVQD (reference sequence). The CDR3 is 14 amino acids. Deletions cut 0 bases from V and 5 bases from J, with 10 bases between. The CDR3 DNA sequence: TGCGCCAGCAGTGAGTCTACTACCGAGGAGACCCAGTACTTC. This encodes CASSESTTEETQYF.

The V and J genes are TRBV4-1 and TRBJ2-5; D possibly corresponds to TRBD1 (6 bases). Germline V CDR1 and CDR2: MGHRA, YSYEKL. The CDR3 totals 17 residues. Trimming stripped 1 base from V and 1 base from J, with 16 bases between. In nucleotides, the CDR3 is TGCGCCAGCAGCCAAGTTAGGGGACAACCCCTCCAAGAGACCCAGTACTTC. This encodes CASSQVRGQPLQETQYF.

This clone was counted a few times. The chain is built from TRBV21-1 and TRBJ1-1; TRBD1 reflects the table's D call only, with no check against the DNA. TRBV21-1 is a known pseudogene. The CDR3 is 17 amino acids. CDR3 DNA sequence: TGTGCCAGCAGCAAAGAGCAGGGGCTTGCGATGAACACTGAAGCTTTCTTT. This translates into CASSKEQGLAMNTEAFF.

This clone has just a few counts. The genes are TRBV5-1 and TRBJ2-7, with D possibly matching TRBD1 (6 bases). Germline lookup yields CDR1 SGHRS and CDR2 YFSETQ. The V and J ends lost 1 base and 1 base respectively, with 24 bases between them. There are 19 residues in the CDR3. The CDR3 DNA reads TGCGCCAGCAGCTTGATAACAGGGAGAGTGGGAGCCAAATCCTACGAGCAGTACTTC. It yields the protein CASSLITGRVGAKSYEQYF.

The chain couples TRBV6-6 to TRBJ2-7; D perhaps matches TRBD2 (5 bases). With 6 bases removed from V and 0 bases from J, the gap between germline ends came to 12 bases. The CDR3 covers 14 residues. CDR1 is MNHNY, CDR2 SVGAGI, per germline (reference sequence). DNA of the CDR3: TGTGCCAGCAGCCGGGTTGGAGGCTCCTACGAGCAGTACTTC. Translated, it gives CASSRVGGSYEQYF.

This clone has just one count. The sample carries other DNA sequences with the same CDR3. The rearrangement joins TRBV7-9 to TRBJ1-2; TRBD1 matches at 8 bases. Germline V CDR1 and CDR2: SEHNR, FQNEAQ (reference sequence). J gave up 6 bases and V 4 bases, and 4 bases lay outside the gene matches. The CDR3 is 13 amino acids. CDR3 sequence reads: CASSYGTGDGYTF. The CDR3 nucleotides are TGTGCCAGCAGCTACGGGACAGGCGATGGCTACACCTTC.

The V and J genes are TRBV7-7 and TRBJ2-5; 9 nucleotides align to TRBD1. Germline CDR1 and CDR2: SSHAT and FNYEAQ (reference sequence). This CDR3 contains 14 residues. CDR3: CAIGGTGFYETQYF. CDR3 DNA sequence: TGTGCTATCGGGGGGACAGGGTTTTATGAGACCCAGTACTTC.

This chain joins TRBV10-1 and TRBJ2-2; 13 bases fit TRBD2. CDR3 length: 18 residues. V was pared by 6 bases and J by 0 bases, with 7 bases of the junction left unmatched. Germline V lookup: CDR1 WNHNN, CDR2 SYGVQD (reference sequence). CDR3 in amino acids: CASSQGLAGDANTGELFF. The CDR3 coding sequence is TGCGCCAGCAGCCAAGGACTAGCGGGGGACGCGAACACCGGGGAGCTGTTTTTT.

DNA of the CDR3: TGCGCCAGCAGTGAGTCTCGGACAGGGACCACTGAAGCTTTCTTT. Protein product: CASSESRTGTTEAFF. The chain links TRBV10-2 to TRBJ1-1, with 8 nucleotides matching TRBD1. CDR3 length: 15 amino acids. The V segment lost 0 bases and the J segment 4 bases; nucleotides outside the gene matches: 4. Looked up from germline, CDR1 is WSHSY and CDR2 is SAAADI.

The chain recombines TRBV23-1 with TRBJ1-5, with D hard to call. TRBV23-1 is reported as an ORF; its role is uncertain. V was cut by 8 bases and J by 0 bases, with 17 bases left in between. CDR3 size: 16 residues. In nucleotides, the CDR3 is TGCGCCAGCCTCCGGACCGAAGATTATAGCAATCAGCCCCAGCATTTT. It yields the protein CASLRTEDYSNQPQHF.